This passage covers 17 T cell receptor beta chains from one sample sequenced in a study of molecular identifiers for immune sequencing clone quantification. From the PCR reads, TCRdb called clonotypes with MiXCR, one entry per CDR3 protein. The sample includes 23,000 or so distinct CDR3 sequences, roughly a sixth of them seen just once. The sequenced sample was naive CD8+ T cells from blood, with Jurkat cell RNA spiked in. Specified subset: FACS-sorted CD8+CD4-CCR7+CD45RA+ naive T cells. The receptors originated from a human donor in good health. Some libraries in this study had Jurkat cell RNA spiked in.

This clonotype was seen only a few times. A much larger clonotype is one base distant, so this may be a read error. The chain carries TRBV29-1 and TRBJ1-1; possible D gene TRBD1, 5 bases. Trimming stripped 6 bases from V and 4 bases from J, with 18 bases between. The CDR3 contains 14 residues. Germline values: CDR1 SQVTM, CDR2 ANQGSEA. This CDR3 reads CSVHLRTRGTEAFF. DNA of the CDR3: TGCAGCGTGCACCTCAGGACGAGGGGCACTGAAGCTTTCTTT.

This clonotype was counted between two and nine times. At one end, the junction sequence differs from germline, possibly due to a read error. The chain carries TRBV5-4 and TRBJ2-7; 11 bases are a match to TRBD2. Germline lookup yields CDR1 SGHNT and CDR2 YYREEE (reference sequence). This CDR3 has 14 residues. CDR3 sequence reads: CASNLVAGGREQYF. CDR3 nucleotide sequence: TGTGCCAGCAACTTGGTAGCGGGGGGGCGCGAGCAGTACTTC. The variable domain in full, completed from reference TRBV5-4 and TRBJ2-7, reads ETGVTQSPTHLIKTRGQQVTLRCSSQSGHNTVSWYQQALGQGPQFIFQYYREEENGRGNFPPRFSGLQFPNYSSELNVNALELDDSALYLCASNLVAGGREQYFGPGTRLTVT.

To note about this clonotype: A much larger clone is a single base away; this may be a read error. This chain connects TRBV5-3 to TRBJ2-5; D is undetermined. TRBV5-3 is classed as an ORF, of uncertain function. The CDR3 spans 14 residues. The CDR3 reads CASSLPTGPPPQYF. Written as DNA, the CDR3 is TGTGCCAGCAGCTTGCCGACTGGCCCCCCACCCCAGTACTTC.

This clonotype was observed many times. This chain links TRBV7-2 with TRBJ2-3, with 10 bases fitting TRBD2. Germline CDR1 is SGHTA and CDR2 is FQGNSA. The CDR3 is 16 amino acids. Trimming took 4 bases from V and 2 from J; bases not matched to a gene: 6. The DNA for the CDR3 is TGTGCCAGCAGCTCGAGACTAGCGGGCCACACAGATACGCAGTATTTT. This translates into CASSSRLAGHTDTQYF.

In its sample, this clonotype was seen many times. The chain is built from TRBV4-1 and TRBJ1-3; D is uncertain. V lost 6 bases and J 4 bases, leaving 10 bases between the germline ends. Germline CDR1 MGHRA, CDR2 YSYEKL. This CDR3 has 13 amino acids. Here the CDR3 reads CASSQSEGNTIYF. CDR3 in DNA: TGCGCCAGCAGTCAATCAGAGGGAAACACCATATATTTT.

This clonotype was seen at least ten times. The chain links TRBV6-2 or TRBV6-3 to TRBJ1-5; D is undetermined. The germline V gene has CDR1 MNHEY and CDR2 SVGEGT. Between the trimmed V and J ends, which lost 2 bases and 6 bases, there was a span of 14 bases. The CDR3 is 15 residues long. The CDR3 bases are TGTGCCAGCAGTTACATGGCACCTTCAGGTCAGCCCCAGCATTTT. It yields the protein CASSYMAPSGQPQHF.

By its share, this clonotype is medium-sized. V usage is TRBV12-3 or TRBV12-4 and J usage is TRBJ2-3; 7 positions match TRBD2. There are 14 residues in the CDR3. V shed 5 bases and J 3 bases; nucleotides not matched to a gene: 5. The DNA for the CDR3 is TGTGCCAGCAGTCGGGCGGGAGAGACAGATACGCAGTATTTT. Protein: CASSRAGETDTQYF.

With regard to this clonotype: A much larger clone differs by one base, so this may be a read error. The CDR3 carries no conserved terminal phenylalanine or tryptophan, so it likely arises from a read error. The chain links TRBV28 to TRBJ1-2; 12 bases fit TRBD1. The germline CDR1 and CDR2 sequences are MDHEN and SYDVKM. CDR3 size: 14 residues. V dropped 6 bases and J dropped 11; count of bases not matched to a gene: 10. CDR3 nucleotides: TGTGCCAGCAGCCTGGGACAGGGGGCTTTGTGGTACACCCTC. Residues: CASSLGQGALWYTL.

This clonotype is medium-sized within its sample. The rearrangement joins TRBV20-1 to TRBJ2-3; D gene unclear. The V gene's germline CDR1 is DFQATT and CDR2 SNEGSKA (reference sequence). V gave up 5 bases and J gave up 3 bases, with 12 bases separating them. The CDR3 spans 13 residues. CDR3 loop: CSAGPGITDTQYF. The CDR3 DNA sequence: TGCAGTGCTGGACCGGGTATTACAGATACGCAGTATTTT.

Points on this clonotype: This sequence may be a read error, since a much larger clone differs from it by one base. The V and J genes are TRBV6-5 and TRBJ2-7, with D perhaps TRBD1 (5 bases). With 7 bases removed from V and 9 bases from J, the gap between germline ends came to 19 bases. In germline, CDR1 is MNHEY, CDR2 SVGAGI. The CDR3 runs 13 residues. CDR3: CASTPTGADGQYF. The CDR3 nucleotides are TGTGCCAGCACCCCTACAGGAGCCGACGGGCAGTACTTC.

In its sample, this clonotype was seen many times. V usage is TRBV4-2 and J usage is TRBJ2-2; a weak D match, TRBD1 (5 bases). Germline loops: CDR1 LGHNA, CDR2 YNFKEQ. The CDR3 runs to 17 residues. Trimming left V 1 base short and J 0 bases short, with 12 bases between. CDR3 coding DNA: TGTGCCAGCAGCCAAGGTACAGGAGCTTCGAACACCGGGGAGCTGTTTTTT. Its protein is CASSQGTGASNTGELFF.

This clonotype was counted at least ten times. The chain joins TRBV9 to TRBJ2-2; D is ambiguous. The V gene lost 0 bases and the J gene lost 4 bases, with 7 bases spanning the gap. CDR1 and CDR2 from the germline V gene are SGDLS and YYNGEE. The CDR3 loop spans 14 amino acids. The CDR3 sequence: CASSVGGSTGELFF. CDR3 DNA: TGTGCCAGCAGCGTAGGTGGTAGCACCGGGGAGCTGTTTTTT.

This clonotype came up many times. This CDR3 reads CASSPGHNTEAFF. The CDR3 coding sequence is TGTGCCAGCAGTCCCGGACACAACACTGAAGCTTTCTTT. The genes are TRBV6-2 or TRBV6-3 and TRBJ1-1, with a possible D match to TRBD1 (5 bases). There are 13 residues in the CDR3. Germline CDR1 reads MNHEY; CDR2 reads SVGEGT. V was pared by 5 bases and J by 2 bases, with 9 bases between.

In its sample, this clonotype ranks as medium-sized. The DNA for the CDR3 is TGTGCCAGCAGCTTAGCGGATTACGAGCAGTACTTC. The encoded protein is CASSLADYEQYF. The V gene is TRBV7-2, the J gene TRBJ2-7; no definite D call. Trimming removed 0 bases at V and 4 bases at J, with 4 bases between. Germline V gene sequence: CDR1 SGHTA, CDR2 FQGNSA. The CDR3 totals 12 residues.

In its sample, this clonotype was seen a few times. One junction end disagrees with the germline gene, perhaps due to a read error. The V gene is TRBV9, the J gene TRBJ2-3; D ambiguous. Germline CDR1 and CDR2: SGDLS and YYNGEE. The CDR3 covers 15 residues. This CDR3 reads CACSSRAELTDTQYF. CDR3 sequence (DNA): TGTGCCTGCAGCTCAAGGGCAGAACTCACAGATACGCAGTATTTT.

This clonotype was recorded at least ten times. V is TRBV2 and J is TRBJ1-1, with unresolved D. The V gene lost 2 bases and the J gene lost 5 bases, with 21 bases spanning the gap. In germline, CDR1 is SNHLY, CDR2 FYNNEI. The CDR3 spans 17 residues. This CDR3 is CASSESPPTTMWTEAFF. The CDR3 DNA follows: TGTGCCAGCAGTGAAAGTCCGCCAACTACCATGTGGACTGAAGCTTTCTTT.

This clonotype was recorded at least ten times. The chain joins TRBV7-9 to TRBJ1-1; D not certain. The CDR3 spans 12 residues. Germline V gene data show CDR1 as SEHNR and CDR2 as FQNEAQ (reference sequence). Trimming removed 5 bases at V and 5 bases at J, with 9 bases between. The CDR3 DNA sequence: TGTGCCAGCAGCCCGGATTTAACTGAAGCTTTCTTT. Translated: CASSPDLTEAFF.